The 4 T cell receptor beta chains below were found in one sample sequenced in a study of T cell responses to AZD1222 COVID-19 vaccine. Libraries were prepared by immunoSEQ multiplex PCR; TCRdb keeps only in-frame clonotypes and omits some of them. The sample gives under 150,000 clones, roughly 90% of which show up once; 1.5% to 2% is in the top ten. Sample: peripheral blood, taken 28 days after the second AZD1222 dose. The receptor source for this set is an adult who received the AZD1222 COVID-19 vaccine.

The rearrangement links TRBV6-5 to TRBJ2-7; D gene ambiguous. The CDR3 covers 13 residues. Trimming shortened V by 6 bases and J by 0 bases, and 9 bases separated the two germline ends. Germline-derived CDR1 and CDR2 are MNHEY and SVGAGI. In DNA, the CDR3 is TGTGCCAGCAGCCAATGGCCCTCCTACGAGCAGTACTTC. It codes for CASSQWPSYEQYF.

The chain recombines TRBV3-1 (or the pseudogene TRBV3-2) with TRBJ2-1; D uncertain. The CDR3 runs 14 residues. Trimming removed 1 base at V and 3 bases at J, with 7 bases between. Germline CDR1 reads LGHDT; CDR2 reads YNNKEL (reference sequence). CDR3 loop: CASSQGSRYNEQFF. The CDR3 DNA reads TGTGCCAGCAGCCAAGGTTCACGCTACAATGAGCAGTTCTTC.

In DNA form, the CDR3 reads TGTGCCAGCAGCGTAGGGGACAGCAATGAGCAGTTCTTC. Translation gives CASSVGDSNEQFF. The V call is TRBV9, the J call TRBJ2-1; 7 nucleotides line up with TRBD1. J lost 6 bases, V lost 0 bases, and 0 bases had no gene match. The germline V gene has CDR1 SGDLS and CDR2 YYNGEE. The CDR3 consists of 13 residues.

The rearrangement joins TRBV4-1 to TRBJ2-5, with 10 bases fitting TRBD2. The V and J ends lost 0 bases and 5 bases, in that order; junction bases with no gene match: 12. CDR3 length: 18 residues. CDR1 MGHRA and CDR2 YSYEKL come from the germline V gene. CDR3 bases: TGCGCCAGCAGCCAAGAAGGGGTTCTAGCGGGAGAGGGGGAGACCCAGTACTTC. Amino acid sequence: CASSQEGVLAGEGETQYF.